The clone carrying this T cell receptor (beta chain) occurred many times. These data are taken from a study of T cells in Graves' hyperthyroidism and ophthalmopathy. Hyperthyroidism patients were newly diagnosed, had disease duration under 2 months, and were aged 18 to 65 years. What was amplified from RNA transcripts were TCR beta CDR3 regions. The primer set for the first-round RT-PCR of the TCR CDR3 was HTBI. TCRdb recomputed calls from the multiplex PCR reads with MiXCR, one row per CDR3 protein. The data show under 450,000 distinct CDR3 sequences, about a sixth seen once. The CDR3 spans 13 residues. V lost 4 bases to trimming and J lost 5 bases, with 12 bases between them. The germline gives CDR1 SNHLY, CDR2 FYNNEI.

The gene calls are TRBV2 and TRBJ2-7, with D possibly matching TRBD1 (6 bases). Sequencing used blood. The source of this sequence is a woman aged 18-30 years with Graves' hyperthyroidism. The CDR3 loop is CASSARGYHEQYF. DNA for the CDR3: TGTGCCAGCAGTGCCAGGGGTTACCACGAGCAGTACTTC.